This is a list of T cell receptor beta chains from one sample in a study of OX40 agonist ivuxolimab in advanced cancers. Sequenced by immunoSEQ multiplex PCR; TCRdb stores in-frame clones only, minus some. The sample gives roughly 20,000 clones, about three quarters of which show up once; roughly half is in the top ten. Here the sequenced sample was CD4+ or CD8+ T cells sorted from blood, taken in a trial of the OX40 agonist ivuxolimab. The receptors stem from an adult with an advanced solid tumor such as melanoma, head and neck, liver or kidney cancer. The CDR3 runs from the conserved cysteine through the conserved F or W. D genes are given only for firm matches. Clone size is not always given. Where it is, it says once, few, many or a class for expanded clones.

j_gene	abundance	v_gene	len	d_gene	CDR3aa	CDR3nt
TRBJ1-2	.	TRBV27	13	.	CASRLGGSYGYTF	TGTGCCAGCCGCCTGGGGGGCAGCTATGGCTACACCTTC
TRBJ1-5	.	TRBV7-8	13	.	CASSLAKNQPQHF	TGTGCCAGCAGCTTAGCGAAGAATCAGCCCCAGCATTTT
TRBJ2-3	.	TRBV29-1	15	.	CSVESLGTSTDTQYF	TGCAGCGTTGAATCTTTGGGCACTAGCACAGATACGCAGTATTTT
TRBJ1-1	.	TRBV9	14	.	CASSVVDKNTEAFF	TGTGCCAGCAGCGTAGTAGACAAGAACACTGAAGCTTTCTTT
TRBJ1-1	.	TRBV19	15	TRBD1	CASRSRTGVNTEAFF	TGTGCCAGTAGATCACGGACAGGGGTGAACACTGAAGCTTTCTTT
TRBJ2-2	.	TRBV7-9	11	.	CASSYSGELFF	TGTGCCAGCAGTTATTCCGGGGAGCTGTTTTTT
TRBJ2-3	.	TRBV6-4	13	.	CASSEEHTDTQYF	TGTGCCAGCAGTGAAGAGCATACAGATACGCAGTATTTT
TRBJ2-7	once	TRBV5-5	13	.	CASSPHMAKEQYF	TGTGCCAGCAGCCCCCACATGGCTAAGGAGCAGTACTTC
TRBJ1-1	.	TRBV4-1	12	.	CASSETRTEAFF	TGCGCCAGCAGCGAAACCAGAACTGAAGCTTTCTTT
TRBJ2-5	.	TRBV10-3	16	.	CAINAGGKTGEETQYF	TGTGCCATCAATGCCGGGGGAAAAACAGGGGAGGAGACCCAGTACTTC
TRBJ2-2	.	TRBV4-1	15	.	CASSQGLASTGELFF	TGCGCCAGCAGTCAGGGGCTAGCGAGCACCGGGGAGCTGTTTTTT
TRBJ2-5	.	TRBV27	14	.	CASSFEGIPETQYF	TGTGCCAGCAGTTTCGAGGGGATTCCCGAGACCCAGTACTTC
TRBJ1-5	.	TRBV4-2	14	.	CASTPGEGDQPQHF	TGTGCCAGCACTCCGGGCGAGGGGGACCAGCCCCAGCATTTT
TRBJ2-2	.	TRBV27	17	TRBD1	CASSSSRQGPNTGELFF	TGTGCCAGCAGTTCCTCCCGACAGGGCCCGAACACCGGGGAGCTGTTTTTT
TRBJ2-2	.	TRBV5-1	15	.	CASSLIETNTGELFF	TGCGCCAGCAGCTTGATAGAGACGAACACCGGGGAGCTGTTTTTT
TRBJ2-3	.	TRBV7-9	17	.	CASSISPGQGRTDTQYF	TGTGCCAGCAGCATATCCCCGGGGCAGGGGAGGACAGATACGCAGTATTTT
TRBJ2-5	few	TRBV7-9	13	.	CASTRRGQETQYF	TGTGCCAGCACCAGAAGGGGCCAAGAGACCCAGTACTTC
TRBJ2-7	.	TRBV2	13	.	CASSEHRWYEQYF	TGTGCCAGCAGTGAGCACAGGTGGTACGAGCAGTACTTC
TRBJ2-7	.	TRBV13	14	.	CASSDRDNSYEQYF	TGTGCCAGCAGCGACCGGGACAACTCCTACGAGCAGTACTTC
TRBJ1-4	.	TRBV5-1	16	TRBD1	CASSFSGGATNEKLFF	TGCGCCAGCAGCTTCTCAGGGGGTGCAACTAATGAAAAACTGTTTTTT
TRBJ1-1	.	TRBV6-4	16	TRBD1	CASSYPDRGSVTEAFF	TGTGCCAGCAGTTACCCGGACAGGGGGAGCGTCACTGAAGCTTTCTTT
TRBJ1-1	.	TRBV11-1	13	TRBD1	CASSRTGNTEAFF	TGTGCCAGCAGCCGGACAGGGAACACTGAAGCTTTCTTT
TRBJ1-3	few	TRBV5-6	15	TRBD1	CASSWAGQGRNTIYF	TGTGCCAGCAGCTGGGCGGGACAGGGGAGAAACACCATATATTTT
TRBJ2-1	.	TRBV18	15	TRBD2	CASSPSGSLYNEQFF	TGTGCCAGCTCCCCAAGCGGGAGCCTTTACAATGAGCAGTTCTTC
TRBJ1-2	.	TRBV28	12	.	CASSLVRGGYTF	TGTGCCAGCAGTTTAGTTCGGGGTGGCTACACCTTC
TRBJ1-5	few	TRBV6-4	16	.	CASSEAVWASNQPQHF	TGTGCCAGCAGTGAAGCGGTTTGGGCTAGCAATCAGCCCCAGCATTTT
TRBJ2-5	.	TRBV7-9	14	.	CASTHSSSEETQYF	TGTGCCAGCACCCATTCCAGCTCGGAAGAGACCCAGTACTTC